This T cell receptor (beta chain) was sequenced in a study of radiotherapy plus CTLA-4 blockade in lung cancer. Study background: Of all patients, more than 15% responded objectively and approximately 30% showed disease control.

Germline V lookup: CDR1 GTSNPN, CDR2 SVGIG (reference sequence). Trimming cost V 2 bases and J 9 bases, with 11 bases left between them. The CDR3 runs to 11 residues. Using immunoSEQ multiplex PCR, the repertoire was profiled, and TCRdb retains in-frame clones only, with some absent. The data hold approximately 52,000 clones, with about 76% observed a single time. The clonotype was recovered from a human donor with non-small cell lung cancer whose response to radiotherapy plus ipilimumab could not be evaluated. This sequence joins TRBV30 and TRBJ2-7; D uncertain. Sequences were derived from peripheral blood, sampled from a patient treated with radiotherapy plus ipilimumab. Here the CDR3 DNA reads TGTGCCTGGAGTTCCTCCAGTGGGCAGTACTTC. This encodes CAWSSSSGQYF.